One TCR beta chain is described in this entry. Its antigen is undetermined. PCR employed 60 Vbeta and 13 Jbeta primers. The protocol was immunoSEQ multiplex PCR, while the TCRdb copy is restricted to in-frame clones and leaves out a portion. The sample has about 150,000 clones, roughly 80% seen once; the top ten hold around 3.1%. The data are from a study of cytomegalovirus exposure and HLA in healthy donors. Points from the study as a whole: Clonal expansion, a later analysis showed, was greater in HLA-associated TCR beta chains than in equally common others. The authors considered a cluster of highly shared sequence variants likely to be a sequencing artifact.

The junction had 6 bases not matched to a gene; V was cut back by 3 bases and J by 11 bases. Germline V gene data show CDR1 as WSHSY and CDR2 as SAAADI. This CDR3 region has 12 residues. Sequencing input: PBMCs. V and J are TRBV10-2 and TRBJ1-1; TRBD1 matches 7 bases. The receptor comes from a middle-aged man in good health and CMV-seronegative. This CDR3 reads CASSDPDRAAFF. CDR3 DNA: TGCGCCAGCAGTGACCCCGACAGGGCGGCTTTCTTT.